The present T cell receptor beta chain was sequenced within a study of a mutant IDH1 vaccine in newly diagnosed glioma. The CDR3 consists of 16 residues. The study's findings and limits: Of all patients, around 93% showed vaccine-induced immune responses.

Assay used: immunoSEQ multiplex PCR; TCRdb lists only in-frame clones, some missing. The sample lists about 100,000 clones; about 82% were seen once. This sample's time point: baseline, week 1 (first vaccination visit). Treatment of the sample: pre-vaccination baseline after standard-of-care therapy. Note on this clone: Its target is unknown.

This sequence was found in a man aged 35 to 55 with glioma. This chain uses TRBV21-1 with TRBJ1-5. TRBV21-1 is classified as a pseudogene. The source was PBMCs, collected from a glioma patient treated with radiotherapy, temozolomide or both. As DNA, the CDR3 is TGTGCCAGCAGCCATCGGGGGGGGCTTAAGAATCAGCCCCAGCATTTT. Its protein product is CASSHRGGLKNQPQHF.